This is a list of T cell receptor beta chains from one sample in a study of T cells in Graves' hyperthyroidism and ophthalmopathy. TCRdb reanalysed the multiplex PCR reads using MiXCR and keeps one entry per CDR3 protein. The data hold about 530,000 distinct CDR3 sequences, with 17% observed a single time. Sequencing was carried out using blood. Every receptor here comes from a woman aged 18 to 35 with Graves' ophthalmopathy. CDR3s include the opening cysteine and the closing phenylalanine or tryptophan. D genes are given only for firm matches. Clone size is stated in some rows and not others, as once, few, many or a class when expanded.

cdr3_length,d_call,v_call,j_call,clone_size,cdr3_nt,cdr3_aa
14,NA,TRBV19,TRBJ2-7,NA,TGTGCCAGTAGTGGTTTTGGCGGCTCCTACGAGCAGTACTTC,CASSGFGGSYEQYF
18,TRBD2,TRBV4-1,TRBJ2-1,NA,TGCGCCAGCAGCCAAGAGTGGTCTAGCGGGGAACTTGGCAATGAGCAGTTCTTC,CASSQEWSSGELGNEQFF
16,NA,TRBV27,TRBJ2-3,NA,TGTGCCAGCAGTTCCGGGACAAGGCTCAGCACAGATACGCAGTATTTT,CASSSGTRLSTDTQYF
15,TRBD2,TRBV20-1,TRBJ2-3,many,TGCAGTGCCTCCACTAGCGGGAATGGTGGAGATACGCAGTATTTT,CSASTSGNGGDTQYF
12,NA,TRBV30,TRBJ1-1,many,TGTGCCTGGACCATCGACAGTTACGAAGCTTTCTTT,CAWTIDSYEAFF
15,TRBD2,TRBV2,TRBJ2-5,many,TGTGCCAGCAGTGGACTAGCGGGAGTTGGAGAGACCCAGTACTTC,CASSGLAGVGETQYF
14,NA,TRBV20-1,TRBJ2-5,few,TGCAGTGCTGGTTCGACCGGACTGCGTACGACCCAGTACTTC,CSAGSTGLRTTQYF
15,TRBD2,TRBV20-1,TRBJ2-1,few,TGCAGTGCTAGGGCCCCGGGGGGACCCTACAATGAGCAGTTCTTC,CSARAPGGPYNEQFF
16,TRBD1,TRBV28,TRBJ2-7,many,TGTGCCAGCAGAAAAGGGACAGGCAGCATAGGATACGAGCAGTACTTC,CASRKGTGSIGYEQYF
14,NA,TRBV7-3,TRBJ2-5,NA,TGTGCCAGCAGCTTAAGTCCCGGTAAAGAGACCCAGTACTTC,CASSLSPGKETQYF
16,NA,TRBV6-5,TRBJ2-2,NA,TGTGCCAGCAGTTATTTTGGGCAAAGGTCCATCGGGGAGCTGTTTTTT,CASSYFGQRSIGELFF
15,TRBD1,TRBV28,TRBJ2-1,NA,TGTGCCAGCAGTTCGGACAGGGGGACCTACAATGAGCAGTTCTTC,CASSSDRGTYNEQFF
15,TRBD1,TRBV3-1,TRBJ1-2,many,TGTGCCAGCAGCCAAATCCGGGACAGGGCCTATGGCTACACCTTC,CASSQIRDRAYGYTF
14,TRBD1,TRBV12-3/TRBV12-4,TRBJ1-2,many,TGTGCCAGCCGAGAAACCGGGACAGCCTATGGCTACACCTTC,CASRETGTAYGYTF
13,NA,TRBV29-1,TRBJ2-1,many,TGCAGCGTTGACGGTATCCGTTACAATGAGCAGTTCTTC,CSVDGIRYNEQFF
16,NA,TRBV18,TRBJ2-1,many,TGTGCCAGCTCACCACCACGGGGCGCAATAGGGAATGAGCAGTTCTTC,CASSPPRGAIGNEQFF
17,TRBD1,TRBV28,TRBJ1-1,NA,TGTGCCAGCAGTTCTGTCCCGGGACAGGGTTTGAACACTGAAGCTTTCTTT,CASSSVPGQGLNTEAFF
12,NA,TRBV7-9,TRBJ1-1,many,TGTGCCAGCAGCAAGGAGAACACTGAAGCTTTCTTT,CASSKENTEAFF
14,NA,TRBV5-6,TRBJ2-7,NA,TGTGCCAGCAACCCCCACGGGGTTGTGGGCGAGCAGTACTTC,CASNPHGVVGEQYF
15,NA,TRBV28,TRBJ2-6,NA,TGTGCCAGCACTAAAGGGGCATCTGGGGCCAACGTCCTGACTTTC,CASTKGASGANVLTF
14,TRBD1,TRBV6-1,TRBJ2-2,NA,TGTGCCGCAACGACAGGGGGCTACGCCGGGGAGCTGTTTTTT,CAATTGGYAGELFF
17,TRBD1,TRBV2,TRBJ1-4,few,TGTGCCAGCAGTGATGCGGGACAGGCGTTTTCTAATGAAAAACTGTTTTTT,CASSDAGQAFSNEKLFF
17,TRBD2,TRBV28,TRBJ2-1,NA,TGTGCCAGCAGTTTATTAAGCGGGGGGGCCGTGTACAATGAGCAGTTCTTC,CASSLLSGGAVYNEQFF
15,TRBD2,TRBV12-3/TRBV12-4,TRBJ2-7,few,TGTGCCAGCAGTTTATTGGGACTAGCGGCCTACGAGCAGTACTTC,CASSLLGLAAYEQYF
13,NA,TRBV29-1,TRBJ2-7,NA,TGCAGCGTTGTGGTGGAGAGTACCTACGAGCAGTACTTC,CSVVVESTYEQYF
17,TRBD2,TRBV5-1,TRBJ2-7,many,TGCGCCAGCAGCTTCGACCTAGCGGGAGGGCCTTTGTACGAGCAGTACTTC,CASSFDLAGGPLYEQYF
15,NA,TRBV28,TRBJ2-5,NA,TGTGCCAGCAGTTTTTCCCAGCAGATCCAAGAGACCCAGTACTTC,CASSFSQQIQETQYF
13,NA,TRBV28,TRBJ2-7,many,TGTGCCAGCAGTTCACCAGGGTTCAACGAGCAGTACTTC,CASSSPGFNEQYF
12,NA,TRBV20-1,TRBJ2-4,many,TGCAGCCCGGAGGGGACAGTGAACATTCAGTACTTC,CSPEGTVNIQYF
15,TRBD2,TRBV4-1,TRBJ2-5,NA,TGCGCCAGCAGCCACCTAGCGGGGGGTGGAGAGACCCAGTACTTC,CASSHLAGGGETQYF
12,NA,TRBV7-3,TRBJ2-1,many,TGTGCCAGCAGCGACCGGACCAATGAGCAGTTCTTC,CASSDRTNEQFF
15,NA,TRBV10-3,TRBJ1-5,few,TGTGCCATCAGTGAACGGGGCCATAGCAATCAGCCCCAGCATTTT,CAISERGHSNQPQHF
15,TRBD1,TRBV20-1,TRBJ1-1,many,TGCAGTGCTAGTGACAGGGCCTCTTGGGACACTGAAGCTTTCTTT,CSASDRASWDTEAFF
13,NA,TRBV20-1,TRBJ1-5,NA,TGCAGTGCTAGGGGGGGGGCGAATCAGCCCCAGCATTTT,CSARGGANQPQHF
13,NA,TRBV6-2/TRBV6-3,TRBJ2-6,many,TGTGCCAGCTCGGGGTCTGGGGCCAACGTCCTGACTTTC,CASSGSGANVLTF
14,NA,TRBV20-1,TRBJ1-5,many,TGCAGTGCTAGAAACGGTGGGGAAATCATGCCCCAGCATTTT,CSARNGGEIMPQHF
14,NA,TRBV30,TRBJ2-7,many,TGTGCCTGGACTCCAACGGCAAGCTCCTACGAGCAGTACTTC,CAWTPTASSYEQYF
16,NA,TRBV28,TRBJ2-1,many,TGTGCCAGCAGTTCTATTAGCGAGCCCTCCTACAATGAGCAGTTCTTC,CASSSISEPSYNEQFF
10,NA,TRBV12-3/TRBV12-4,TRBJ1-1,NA,TGTGCCAGCAGTCAAGGCCCGTCTTTCTTT,CASSQGPSFF
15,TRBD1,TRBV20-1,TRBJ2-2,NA,TGCAGTGCTAGCCAAGGGGGCGCGAACACCGGGGAGCTGTTTTTT,CSASQGGANTGELFF
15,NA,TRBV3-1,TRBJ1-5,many,TGTGCCAGCAGCCAGGGTAGGGGGGCAGGTCAGCCCCAGCATTTT,CASSQGRGAGQPQHF
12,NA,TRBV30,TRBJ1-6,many,TGTGCCTGGAGTGTACGGTTGACTCCCCTCCACTTT,CAWSVRLTPLHF
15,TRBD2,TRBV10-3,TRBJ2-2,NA,TGTGCCACGAGGACTAGCGGACCCAACACCGGGGAGCTGTTTTTT,CATRTSGPNTGELFF
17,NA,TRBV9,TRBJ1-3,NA,TGTGCCAGCAGCGCCCGGGATCCGCAGGGCGCTGGAAACACCATATATTTT,CASSARDPQGAGNTIYF
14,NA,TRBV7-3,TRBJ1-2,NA,TGTGCCAGCAGCTTAATGGGCAGGGGACATGGCTACACCTTC,CASSLMGRGHGYTF
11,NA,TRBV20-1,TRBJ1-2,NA,TGCAGTGCTCCCAGGCAGGCCGGCTACACCTTC,CSAPRQAGYTF
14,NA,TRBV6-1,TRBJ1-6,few,TGTGCCAGCAGTACCCGGGGTTTGAATTCACCCCTCCACTTT,CASSTRGLNSPLHF
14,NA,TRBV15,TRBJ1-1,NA,TGTGCCACCAGCCCGGTCCGGGAAGGCACTGAAGCTTTCTTT,CATSPVREGTEAFF
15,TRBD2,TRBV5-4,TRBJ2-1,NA,TGTGCCAGCAGCAATAGCGGGAGCCGGTACAATGAGCAGTTCTTC,CASSNSGSRYNEQFF
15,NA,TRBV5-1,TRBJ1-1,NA,TGCGCCAGCAGCTTGGAGTTTGCAGGCAACACTGAAGCTTTCTTT,CASSLEFAGNTEAFF
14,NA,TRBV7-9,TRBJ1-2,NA,TGTGCCAGCAGCTTTGTTTGGGGCAACTATGGCTACACCTTC,CASSFVWGNYGYTF
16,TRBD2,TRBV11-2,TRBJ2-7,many,TGTGCCAGCAGCTTAGCAGTCGGGAGGTTGTCCTACGAGCAGTACTTC,CASSLAVGRLSYEQYF
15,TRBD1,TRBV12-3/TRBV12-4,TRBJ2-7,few,TGTGCCAGCAGTTTCAGGGGGCAGGGGGCCCACGAGCAGTACTTC,CASSFRGQGAHEQYF
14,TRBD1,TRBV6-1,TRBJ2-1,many,TGTGCCAGCAGTGATGGACAGGGGTTTAATGAGCAGTTCTTC,CASSDGQGFNEQFF
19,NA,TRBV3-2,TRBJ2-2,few,TGTGCCAGCAGCCACTACCACACAGGGGGGATTCTTGTAATCGGGGAGCTGTTTTTT,CASSHYHTGGILVIGELFF
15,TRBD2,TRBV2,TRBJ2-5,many,TGTGCCAGCAGCATAGGACTAGCGGGCCAAGAGACCCAGTACTTC,CASSIGLAGQETQYF